The 24 T cell receptor beta chains below come from one sample, sequenced in a study of long-term antiretroviral therapy in people with HIV. At the survey level, the v3.0 immunoSEQ assay was run. This table comes from immunoSEQ multiplex PCR, and its TCRdb copy is limited to in-frame clones, with some not included. The table has roughly 40,000 clones, 75% to 90% seen once. This sample comprised unsorted PBMCs, obtained just before starting antiretroviral therapy. The receptors derive from a woman aged 18 to 35 with HIV.

The J gene is TRBJ1-2, the V gene TRBV19; TRBD1 might be the D (5 bases). This CDR3 comprises 16 residues. Germline CDR1 is LNHDA and CDR2 is SQIVND (reference sequence). Trimming removed 7 bases at V and 2 bases at J, with 20 bases between. CDR3 sequence: CASTISEDSGNYGYTF. CDR3 DNA: TGTGCCAGTACGATCTCCGAAGACAGCGGAAACTATGGCTACACCTTC.

The gene calls are TRBV6-1 and TRBJ1-4; D gene uncertain. The CDR3 runs to 12 residues. V was cut by 3 bases and J by 8 bases, with 7 bases left in between. CDR1 and CDR2 (germline): MNHNS, SASEGT. The CDR3 DNA reads TGTGCCAGCAGTGAGGTCCGAGAAAAACTGTTTTTT. Translating it yields CASSEVREKLFF.

The CDR3 DNA reads TGTGCCAGCAGTCTAGTTGGCTCCTACGAGCAGTACTTC. Encoded protein: CASSLVGSYEQYF. J is TRBJ2-7 and V is TRBV6-5; D uncertain. V gave up 5 bases and J gave up 0 bases, with 8 bases separating them. Germline CDR1 MNHEY, CDR2 SVGAGI. The CDR3 loop spans 13 amino acids.

V is TRBV6-5 and J is TRBJ2-7, with TRBD2 matching 9 bases. The CDR3 has 16 amino acids. Trimming cost V 4 bases and J 3 bases; bases outside gene matches: 10. Germline-derived CDR1 and CDR2 are MNHEY and SVGAGI. The CDR3 nucleotides are TGTGCCAGCAGTTCCCCTAGCGGGACCGTCTACTACGAGCAGTACTTC. Encoded protein: CASSSPSGTVYYEQYF.

V and J are TRBV7-9 and TRBJ1-1; the D is unclear. The CDR3 runs 14 residues. The germline V and J ends were trimmed by 4 bases and 1 base, with 10 bases remaining between them. Germline V gene data show CDR1 as SEHNR and CDR2 as FQNEAQ (reference sequence). The CDR3 region is CASSYTTSNTEAFF. The DNA for the CDR3 is TGTGCCAGCAGCTATACCACTTCGAACACTGAAGCTTTCTTT. The whole variable domain, filled in from reference TRBV7-9 and TRBJ1-1, reads DTGVSQNPRHKITKRGQNVTFRCDPISEHNRLYWYRQTLGQGPEFLTYFQNEAQLEKSRLLSDRFSAERPKGSFSTLEIQRTEQGDSAMYLCASSYTTSNTEAFFGQGTRLTVV.

CDR3 nucleotides: TGTGCCAGCAGCTTAGATTACCCCGAGCAGCCCCAGCATTTT. This sequence encodes CASSLDYPEQPQHF. The V gene is TRBV11-2, the J gene TRBJ1-5, with D unresolved. CDR1 is SGHAT and CDR2 is FQNNGV in the germline V gene. Trimming took off 0 bases at V and 7 bases at J, with 10 bases between the two ends. The CDR3 runs 14 residues.

V is TRBV9 and J is TRBJ1-5; D gene uncertain. The CDR3 totals 12 residues. Germline values: CDR1 SGDLS, CDR2 YYNGEE. V lost 0 bases, J lost 7 bases, and 5 bases lay in between. The CDR3 protein is CASSVEGQPQHF. As DNA, the CDR3 is TGTGCCAGCAGCGTAGAAGGGCAGCCCCAGCATTTT.

In its sample, this clone was seen once. The chain has TRBV9 and TRBJ2-7; TRBD2 matches 8 bases. Germline CDR1 reads SGDLS; CDR2 reads YYNGEE. This CDR3 is built from 17 residues. Losses at the gene ends were 0 bases for V and 3 bases for J; bases not matched to a gene: 11. CDR3 DNA: TGTGCCAGCAGCGTAGAGGGGTTAGCGGGACACGGCTACGAGCAGTACTTC. This gives the protein CASSVEGLAGHGYEQYF.

The chain combines TRBV25-1 with TRBJ2-7; D call uncertain. Germline-derived CDR1 and CDR2 are MGHDK and SYGVNS. V gave up 4 bases and J gave up 2 bases, with 12 bases separating them. The CDR3 is 14 amino acids. The CDR3 nucleotides read TGTGCCAGCAGTGCCCCTCCAGAAACCTACGAGCAGTACTTC. The encoded protein is CASSAPPETYEQYF.

The chain joins TRBV4-3 to TRBJ2-2; a possible D gene is TRBD1 (6 bases). The CDR3 sequence is 17 residues long. Trimming left V 0 bases short and J 6 bases short, with 17 bases between. The germline V gene has CDR1 LGHNA and CDR2 YSLEER. CDR3: CASSQDGDIGRSGELFF. In DNA form, the CDR3 reads TGCGCCAGCAGCCAAGATGGGGACATAGGGCGATCCGGGGAGCTGTTTTTT.

The chain employs TRBV28 and TRBJ2-1, with D maybe TRBD1 (6 bases). Per the germline V gene, CDR1 is MDHEN and CDR2 is SYDVKM. The CDR3 spans 13 residues. With 2 bases removed from V and 7 bases from J, the gap between germline ends came to 9 bases. The DNA of the CDR3 is TGTGCCAGCAGTTTACTGGGGGCGAATGAGCAGTTCTTC. Amino acid sequence: CASSLLGANEQFF.

The chain couples TRBV5-1 to TRBJ2-2; D not certain. Germline CDR1 and CDR2: SGHRS and YFSETQ. The CDR3 extends over 15 amino acids. Deletions cut 1 base from V and 3 bases from J, with 10 bases between. CDR3 coding DNA: TGCGCCAGCAGCTTGTTAATCGGGTACACCGGGGAGCTGTTTTTT. It is translated as CASSLLIGYTGELFF. Variable domain in full (rest from reference TRBV5-1 and TRBJ2-2): KAGVTQTPRYLIKTRGQQVTLSCSPISGHRSVSWYQQTPGQGLQFLFEYFSETQRNKGNFPGRFSGRQFSNSRSEMNVSTLELGDSALYLCASSLLIGYTGELFFGEGSRLTVL.

The V call is TRBV28, the J call TRBJ1-4; TRBD1 matches 8 bases. CDR3 length: 14 amino acids. Germline CDR1 MDHEN, CDR2 SYDVKM. Trimming removed 5 bases from V and 8 bases from J; junction bases left unmatched: 7. In DNA, the CDR3 is TGTGCCAGCAGTAGGGGACAGGCGGGGGAAAAACTGTTTTTT. Amino acids: CASSRGQAGEKLFF.

The rearrangement joins TRBV2 to TRBJ2-6; D is unresolved. The CDR3 totals 15 residues. Germline values: CDR1 SNHLY, CDR2 FYNNEI. Trimming removed 10 bases from V and 4 bases from J, with 17 bases in between. DNA of the CDR3: TGTGCCACCCAAGGTTTAGCCTCCGGGGCCAACGTCCTGACTTTC. Its translation: CATQGLASGANVLTF.

The chain joins TRBV10-3 to TRBJ2-1; 11 positions agree with TRBD1. The junction had 7 bases not matched to a gene; V was cut back by 5 bases and J by 7 bases. This CDR3 is 15 amino acids long. Germline values: CDR1 ENHRY, CDR2 SYGVKD. The DNA of the CDR3 is TGTGCCATCAGTCCCGGGACAGGGGGTTGGAATGAGCAGTTCTTC. Translating it yields CAISPGTGGWNEQFF.

This chain links TRBV5-1 with TRBJ2-2, with TRBD2 as a possible D gene (5 bases). Germline-derived CDR1 and CDR2 are SGHRS and YFSETQ. The CDR3 loop spans 17 amino acids. V lost 1 base and J 1 base, leaving 14 bases between the germline ends. CDR3 loop: CASSLLSPSRNTGELFF. CDR3 coding DNA: TGCGCCAGCAGCTTGCTGTCTCCTAGCAGGAACACCGGGGAGCTGTTTTTT.

J is TRBJ2-3 and V is TRBV5-1; TRBD1 agrees at 9 bases. The V gene's germline CDR1 is SGHRS and CDR2 YFSETQ. The CDR3 sequence is 15 residues long. V gave up 3 bases and J gave up 1 base; unmatched junction bases: 3. Here the CDR3 reads CASSSRTGGTDTQYF. CDR3 sequence (DNA): TGCGCCAGCAGCTCTCGGACAGGGGGCACAGATACGCAGTATTTT.

The CDR3 region is CASSSISGATAEAFF. The CDR3 DNA follows: TGTGCCAGCAGTTCGATTTCAGGGGCAACAGCTGAAGCTTTCTTT. V usage is TRBV6-6 and J usage is TRBJ1-1; possible D gene TRBD1, 6 bases. Between the trimmed V and J ends, which lost 4 bases and 6 bases, there was a span of 18 bases. Germline V lookup: CDR1 MNHNY, CDR2 SVGAGI (reference sequence). The CDR3 covers 15 residues.

As for this clone: The sample contains more than one DNA sequence encoding this CDR3. The rearrangement joins TRBV4-3 to TRBJ1-1, with D unresolved. Looked up from germline, CDR1 is LGHNA and CDR2 is YSLEER. The V end lost 1 base, the J end lost 2 bases, and 5 bases lay between the germline ends. The length of the CDR3 is 13 residues. The CDR3: CASSQAGNTEAFF. The CDR3 coding sequence is TGCGCCAGCAGCCAAGCCGGTAACACTGAAGCTTTCTTT.

For this clone: The identical CDR3 is also encoded by other nucleotide sequences in the sample. The chain is built from TRBV5-1 and TRBJ2-3; D is tentatively TRBD1 or TRBD2 (5 bases each). Germline assignment: CDR1 SGHRS and CDR2 YFSETQ. CDR3 size: 15 residues. Trimming took 2 bases from V and 0 from J, leaving 10 bases between them. CDR3 coding DNA: TGCGCCAGCAGCTTAGAGCGGACAAGCACAGATACGCAGTATTTT. This encodes CASSLERTSTDTQYF. Full variable domain (outside the CDR3, taken from reference TRBV5-1 and TRBJ2-3): KAGVTQTPRYLIKTRGQQVTLSCSPISGHRSVSWYQQTPGQGLQFLFEYFSETQRNKGNFPGRFSGRQFSNSRSEMNVSTLELGDSALYLCASSLERTSTDTQYFGPGTRLTVL.

A few counts support this clone. The chain combines TRBV9 with TRBJ2-7, with TRBD2 matching 7 bases. The V segment lost 3 bases and the J segment 3 bases; nucleotides outside the gene matches: 9. The CDR3 length is 15 residues. CDR1 and CDR2 from the germline V gene are SGDLS and YYNGEE. CDR3 residues: CASSASTSQGYEQYF. In DNA, the CDR3 is TGTGCCAGCAGCGCCTCGACTAGCCAAGGCTACGAGCAGTACTTC.

The chain uses TRBV27 and TRBJ2-7; D is possibly TRBD1 (6 bases). From germline, CDR1 is MNHEY and CDR2 SMNVEV (reference sequence). Trimming shortened V by 3 bases and J by 3 bases, and 12 bases separated the two germline ends. This CDR3 has 14 residues. The CDR3 spells CASSFGTFVYEQYF. The CDR3 DNA follows: TGTGCCAGCAGTTTCGGGACATTTGTCTACGAGCAGTACTTC.

V is TRBV14 and J is TRBJ2-3, with D uncertain. V was shortened by 1 base and J by 4 bases, with 9 bases between the two germline ends. Germline V CDR1 and CDR2: SGHDN, FVKESK. CDR3 length: 14 residues. CDR3 coding DNA: TGTGCCAGCAGCCAAGCCCTTTTCGCAGATACGCAGTATTTT. Translating gives CASSQALFADTQYF.

The chain joins TRBV7-8 to TRBJ2-5; D is possibly TRBD2 (5 bases). CDR3 length equals 15 residues. Trimming took off 2 bases at V and 5 bases at J, with 15 bases between the two ends. CDR1 and CDR2 from the germline V gene are SGHVS and FQNEAQ. The CDR3 sequence is CASSLSRGTWETQYF. The CDR3 region has the DNA TGTGCCAGCAGCTTATCTCGGGGTACATGGGAGACCCAGTACTTC.